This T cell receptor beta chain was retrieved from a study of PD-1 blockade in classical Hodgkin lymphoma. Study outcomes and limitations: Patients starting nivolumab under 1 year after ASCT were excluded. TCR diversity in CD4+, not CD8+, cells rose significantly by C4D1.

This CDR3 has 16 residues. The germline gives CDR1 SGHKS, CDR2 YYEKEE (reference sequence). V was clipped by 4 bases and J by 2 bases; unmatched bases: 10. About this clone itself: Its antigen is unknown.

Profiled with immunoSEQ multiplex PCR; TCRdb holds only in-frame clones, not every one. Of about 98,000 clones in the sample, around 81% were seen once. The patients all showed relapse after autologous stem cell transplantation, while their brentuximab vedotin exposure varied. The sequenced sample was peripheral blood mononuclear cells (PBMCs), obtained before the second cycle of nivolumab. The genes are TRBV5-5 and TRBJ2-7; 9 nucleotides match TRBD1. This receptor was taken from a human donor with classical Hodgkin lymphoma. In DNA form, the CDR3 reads TGTGCCAGCAGCCCGACCCCGGGACAGGGAACCTACGAGCAGTACTTC. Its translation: CASSPTPGQGTYEQYF.